Following are 10 T cell receptor beta chains from one sample sequenced in a study of shared clonotypes between healthy human individuals. TCRdb keeps only in-frame clones here, not all; method: immunoSEQ multiplex PCR. The table includes 2 million to 2.5 million clones, around 95% detected once. Material: naive CD4+ T cells sorted from blood. The subset here: CD45RA+ positively selected. The receptors stem from a man between 18 and 35 years old in good health.

The V and J genes are TRBV5-4 and TRBJ2-7; 9 bases match TRBD1. The CDR3 sequence is 16 residues long. Trimming at V came to 0 bases and at J to 6 bases, leaving 10 bases not matched to a gene. Germline V gene lookup returns CDR1 SGHNT and CDR2 YYREEE (reference sequence). The CDR3 coding sequence is TGTGCCAGCAGCTTGGCCCCCGGGACAGGGCGGGGCGAGCAGTACTTC. Translating gives CASSLAPGTGRGEQYF.

The chain links TRBV19 to TRBJ1-2; perhaps TRBD1 as D (5 bases). The CDR3 runs to 12 residues. Germline V gene lookup returns CDR1 LNHDA and CDR2 SQIVND (reference sequence). Trimming left V 4 bases short and J 8 bases short, with 11 bases between. The DNA for the CDR3 is TGTGCCAGTAGTAGGGACCGACAAGGCTACACCTTC. Translated, it gives CASSRDRQGYTF.

The chain couples TRBV30 to TRBJ2-2; D gene ambiguous. Per the germline V gene, CDR1 is GTSNPN and CDR2 is SVGIG (reference sequence). The CDR3 sequence is 13 residues long. Trimming left V 4 bases short and J 5 bases short, with 11 bases between. In DNA, the CDR3 is TGTGCCTGGACCAAGGGATCGACCGGGGAGCTGTTTTTT. Translating it yields CAWTKGSTGELFF.

The rearrangement uses TRBV27 and TRBJ2-7; D remains ambiguous. This CDR3 has 14 amino acids. V gave up 3 bases and J gave up 3 bases, with 12 bases separating them. Germline V gene lookup returns CDR1 MNHEY and CDR2 SMNVEV (reference sequence). CDR3 residues: CASSLYGIGYEQYF. The DNA for the CDR3 is TGTGCCAGCAGTTTGTATGGTATAGGCTACGAGCAGTACTTC.

Remarks on this clone: The same CDR3 arises from other DNA sequences in this sample as well. The chain carries TRBV7-9 and TRBJ2-3; 7 nucleotides agree with TRBD2. The CDR3 contains 14 residues. V trimming: 5 bases; J trimming: 0 bases; junction bases outside the gene matches: 2. Germline V gene data show CDR1 as SEHNR and CDR2 as FQNEAQ (reference sequence). Written as DNA, the CDR3 is TGTGCCAGCAGCCTTAGCGGGAGCACAGATACGCAGTATTTT. This sequence encodes CASSLSGSTDTQYF.

The rearrangement uses TRBV25-1 and TRBJ2-5; 7 bases fit TRBD2. Germline V gives CDR1 MGHDK, CDR2 SYGVNS. V lost 1 base to trimming and J lost 4 bases; unmatched junction nucleotides: 15. The CDR3 is 18 residues long. The CDR3 protein is CASSEFSQTMGGGETQYF. The CDR3 nucleotides are TGTGCCAGCAGTGAATTCTCGCAGACCATGGGCGGGGGAGAGACCCAGTACTTC. Combining the CDR3 with reference TRBV25-1 and TRBJ2-5 gives the whole variable domain EADIYQTPRYLVIGTGKKITLECSQTMGHDKMYWYQQDPGMELHLIHYSYGVNSTEKGDLSSESTVSRIRTEHFPLTLESARPSHTSQYLCASSEFSQTMGGGETQYFGPGTRLLVL.

With regard to this clone: The sample contains more than one DNA sequence encoding this CDR3. This chain's CDR3 is CASSYVAGGADTQYF. The DNA of the CDR3 is TGTGCCAGCAGTTACGTGGCGGGAGGGGCGGATACGCAGTATTTT. The chain joins TRBV6-5 to TRBJ2-3; 9 bases are shared with TRBD2. Looked up from germline, CDR1 is MNHEY and CDR2 is SVGAGI. The CDR3 extends over 15 amino acids. With 2 bases clipped from V and 6 bases from J, the junction kept 6 bases outside the gene matches.

This chain connects TRBV27 to TRBJ1-5; 10 nucleotides align to TRBD1. V lost 6 bases, J lost 4 bases, and 9 bases stayed unmatched. Germline V gives CDR1 MNHEY, CDR2 SMNVEV (reference sequence). This CDR3 comprises 16 residues. CDR3 coding DNA: TGTGCCAGCAGAGGGGGAGGGACAGGGGCAAATCAGCCCCAGCATTTT. Amino acid sequence: CASRGGGTGANQPQHF.

This chain's CDR3 is CASSPSPHPGQPQHF. The CDR3 DNA is TGTGCCAGCAGCCCCTCCCCTCACCCGGGTCAGCCCCAGCATTTT. This chain uses TRBV5-8 with TRBJ1-5; no firm D call. V dropped 4 bases and J dropped 6 bases, with 17 bases sitting between them. This CDR3 spans 15 amino acids. CDR1 SGHTS and CDR2 YDEGEE come from the germline V gene.

The genes are TRBV6-1 and TRBJ2-2; possibly TRBD1 for D (5 bases). With 6 bases removed from V and 3 bases from J, the gap between germline ends came to 11 bases. The CDR3 runs 14 residues. Per germline, CDR1 MNHNS and CDR2 SASEGT. The CDR3 coding sequence is TGTGCCAGCAGGGGTCAGGGATACACCGGGGAGCTGTTTTTT. Protein sequence: CASRGQGYTGELFF.